This is a list of T cell receptor beta chains from one sample in a study of cytomegalovirus exposure and HLA in healthy donors. This table comes from immunoSEQ multiplex PCR, and its TCRdb copy is limited to in-frame clones, with some not included. In the table there are around 120,000 clones, less than 85% of which are singletons. The sequencing sample was made of PBMCs. These receptors were collected from a man aged 30-40 years in good health and CMV-seronegative. The CDR3 runs from the conserved cysteine through the conserved F or W. The D gene is left open where the match is weak. The listing skips clone size in some rows; elsewhere it reads once, few, many or a size class.

-,-,TRBJ1-1,TRBV10-1,CRGAEDTEAFF,TGCCGTGGGGCAGAGGACACTGAAGCTTTCTTT
TRBD2,-,TRBJ2-5,TRBV5-4,CASSIIAGGGQGTQYF,TGTGCCAGCAGCATCATAGCGGGAGGTGGGCAGGGGACCCAGTACTTC
TRBD1,-,TRBJ2-2,TRBV9,CASSVALGQGVGELFF,TGTGCCAGCAGCGTAGCTTTGGGACAGGGTGTCGGGGAGCTGTTTTTT
-,-,TRBJ2-3,TRBV28,CASSLSYGVTDTQYF,TGTGCCAGCAGTTTATCTTACGGGGTCACAGATACGCAGTATTTT
TRBD2,-,TRBJ2-5,TRBV7-9,CASSPPAGGETQYF,TGTGCCAGCAGCCCCCCAGCGGGAGGGGAGACCCAGTACTTC
-,-,TRBJ2-5,TRBV5-1,CASSFWGGETQYF,TGCGCCAGCAGCTTTTGGGGAGGAGAGACCCAGTACTTC
-,-,TRBJ2-7,TRBV14,CASSQVPYEQYF,TGTGCCAGCAGCCAAGTTCCTTACGAGCAGTACTTC
-,-,TRBJ1-2,TRBV9,CASSVEDRGYGYTF,TGTGCCAGCAGCGTAGAGGACAGAGGCTATGGCTACACCTTC
-,-,TRBJ2-1,TRBV19,CASCDLSSYNEQFF,TGTGCCAGCTGCGACTTGAGCTCCTACAATGAGCAGTTCTTC
TRBD2,-,TRBJ2-4,TRBV6-5,CASSYGLAEKNIQYF,TGTGCCAGCAGTTACGGTCTAGCGGAGAAAAACATTCAGTACTTC
TRBD2,-,TRBJ2-7,TRBV28,CASSPGGLTNYSSYEQYF,TGTGCCAGCAGCCCGGGGGGACTGACGAACTACAGCTCCTACGAGCAGTACTTC
TRBD2,few,TRBJ2-1,TRBV4-1,CASSRVTSEPYNEQFF,TGCGCCAGCAGCCGCGTGACTAGCGAACCCTACAATGAGCAGTTCTTC
TRBD1,-,TRBJ1-4,TRBV19,CASSEDRGREKLFF,TGTGCCAGTAGTGAGGACAGGGGGAGAGAAAAACTGTTTTTT
-,-,TRBJ1-2,TRBV10-3,CAISELAGDGYGYPF,TGTGCCATCAGTGAGTTGGCAGGGGATGGCTATGGCTACCCCTTC
TRBD1,-,TRBJ1-2,TRBV18,CASSPQGQASNYGYTF,TGTGCCAGCTCACCCCAAGGACAGGCCTCTAACTATGGCTACACCTTC
-,-,TRBJ2-1,TRBV4-2,CASSQERVGDEQFF,TGTGCCAGCAGCCAAGAAAGAGTGGGCGATGAGCAGTTCTTC
TRBD2,-,TRBJ2-7,TRBV7-9,CASSLNSGRLRYEQYF,TGTGCCAGCAGCCTAAATAGCGGGAGACTTCGGTACGAGCAGTACTTC
-,-,TRBJ2-7,TRBV5-7,CASSLGRLPTYEQYF,TGTGCCAGCAGCCTGGGCCGACTACCAACCTACGAGCAGTACTTC
-,-,TRBJ2-7,TRBV5-1,CASSRGDSSVTYEQYF,TGCGCCAGCAGCAGGGGGGACAGTAGTGTTACCTACGAGCAGTACTTC
TRBD2,-,TRBJ2-7,TRBV27,CASSQKLGLASEQYF,TGTGCCAGCAGCCAGAAGTTAGGACTAGCTTCCGAGCAGTACTTC
TRBD2,-,TRBJ2-3,TRBV6-6,CASSLTSGPRDTQYF,TGTGCCAGCAGTCTTACTAGCGGCCCCCGGGATACGCAGTATTTT
-,few,TRBJ1-2,TRBV28,CASSFGRGRPVGYTF,TGTGCCAGCAGTTTCGGGCGGGGGCGTCCTGTCGGCTACACCTTC
-,few,TRBJ1-4,TRBV7-9,CMSGTTNEKLFF,TGTATGTCAGGGACAACTAATGAAAAACTGTTTTTT
TRBD1,-,TRBJ1-5,TRBV2,CASSELTGAQPQHF,TGTGCCAGCAGTGAACTCACAGGGGCTCAGCCCCAGCATTTT
TRBD2,-,TRBJ2-7,TRBV27,CASSWGGSGPTYEQYF,TGTGCCAGCAGTTGGGGGGGGAGCGGGCCAACCTACGAGCAGTACTTC
-,-,TRBJ2-3,TRBV6-5,CASRFDSNTDTQYF,TGTGCCAGCAGATTCGACAGTAATACAGATACGCAGTATTTT
-,once,TRBJ1-2,TRBV7-9,CASLGGHDYGYPF,TGTGCCAGCCTCGGGGGGCACGACTATGGCTACCCCTTC
TRBD1,-,TRBJ2-5,TRBV28,CASSQPGQGFETQYF,TGTGCCAGCAGTCAACCGGGACAGGGATTCGAGACCCAGTACTTC
TRBD2,once,TRBJ2-2,TRBV23-1,CASSQGGRTNTGELFF,TGCGCCAGCAGTCAGGGCGGGAGGACGAACACCGGGGAGCTGTTTTTT
TRBD2,once,TRBJ2-7,TRBV5-1,CASSDSGRADEQYF,TGCGCCAGCAGTGATAGCGGGAGGGCGGACGAGCAGTACTTC
-,once,TRBJ1-2,TRBV30,CAQSSGGGGDGYTF,TGTGCCCAAAGTAGTGGGGGCGGGGGGGATGGCTACACCTTC
-,-,TRBJ2-7,TRBV6-5,CASSYSAPAYEQYF,TGTGCCAGCAGTTACTCGGCTCCAGCCTACGAGCAGTACTTC
TRBD1,few,TRBJ2-3,TRBV9,CASSYGDSHGDTQYF,TGTGCCAGCAGCTATGGGGACAGCCACGGAGATACGCAGTATTTT
TRBD1,-,TRBJ1-1,TRBV5-1,CASNQGAETEAFF,TGCGCCAGCAATCAGGGGGCGGAAACTGAAGCTTTCTTT